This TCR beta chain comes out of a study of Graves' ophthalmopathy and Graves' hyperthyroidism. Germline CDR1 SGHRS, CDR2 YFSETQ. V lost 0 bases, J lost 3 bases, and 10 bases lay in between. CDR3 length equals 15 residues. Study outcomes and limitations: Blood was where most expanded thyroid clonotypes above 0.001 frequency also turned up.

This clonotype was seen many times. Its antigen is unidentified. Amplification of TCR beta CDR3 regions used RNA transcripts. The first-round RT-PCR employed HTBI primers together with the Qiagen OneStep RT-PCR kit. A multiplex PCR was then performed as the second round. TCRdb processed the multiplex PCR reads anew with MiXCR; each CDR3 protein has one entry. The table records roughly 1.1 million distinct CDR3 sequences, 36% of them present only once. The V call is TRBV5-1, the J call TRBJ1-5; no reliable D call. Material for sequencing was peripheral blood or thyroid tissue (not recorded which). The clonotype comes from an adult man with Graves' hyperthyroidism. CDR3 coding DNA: TGCGCCAGCAGCTTGGATGGAGGAAACAATCAGCCCCAGCATTTT. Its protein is CASSLDGGNNQPQHF.